This T cell receptor (beta chain) was sequenced during a study of T-cell memory formation after mild COVID-19. The germline V gene has CDR1 LGHDT and CDR2 YNNKEL (reference sequence). This CDR3 is built from 14 residues. V lost 8 bases and J 6 bases, leaving 18 bases between the germline ends. From the 5' RACE reads, TCRdb called clonotypes with MiXCR, one entry per CDR3 protein. The profile shows 150,000 to 200,000 distinct CDR3 sequences, 16% of them singletons. The receptor comes from an adult woman who had mild COVID-19 (a few samples of this study predate the infection). Cell type and time point are not known. The V gene is TRBV3-1, the J gene TRBJ2-3, with no clear D. The sequencing sample was made of PBMCs or a T cell subset sorted from them (not recorded which). As DNA, the CDR3 is TGTGCCAGCGGCCTCAGCTTATTGCGGGATACGCAGTATTTT. This sequence encodes CASGLSLLRDTQYF.